The 8 T cell receptor beta chains below all came from one sample that was sequenced in a study of CD8 T cells in ankylosing spondylitis. Study results and limitations: A motif of fewer than ten highly homologous TCR beta variants was seen as apparently characteristic of ankylosing spondylitis blood.

Antigens for these TCRs are unknown. TCRdb called the 5' RACE reads again in MiXCR, with one record for every CDR3 protein. This sample yields 200,000 to 250,000 distinct CDR3 sequences, of which 15% to 20% are seen a single time; about 39% belongs to the top ten. What was sequenced was blood, either unsorted or a sorted T cell fraction (not recorded which). These receptors came from a male donor with ankylosing spondylitis.

This clonotype appeared many times. CDR3 residues: CASSRGPSRGEKLFF. CDR3 nucleotides: TGCGCCAGCAGTAGGGGCCCAAGTCGGGGTGAAAAACTGTTTTTT. The gene calls are TRBV5-1 and TRBJ1-4; D is possibly TRBD1 (5 bases). Germline CDR1 SGHRS, CDR2 YFSETQ. Trimming removed 5 bases from V and 7 bases from J, with 18 bases in between. CDR3 size: 15 residues.

This clonotype came up a few times. CDR3 in amino acids: CSAYSGGSTEAFF. Written as DNA, the CDR3 is TGCAGTGCTTACTCCGGGGGGAGCACTGAAGCTTTCTTT. The chain employs TRBV20-1 and TRBJ1-1, with D tentatively TRBD1 (5 bases). With 5 bases removed from V and 4 bases from J, the gap between germline ends came to 14 bases. This CDR3 contains 13 residues. The germline gives CDR1 DFQATT, CDR2 SNEGSKA (reference sequence).

This clonotype has just a few counts. The chain carries TRBV15 and TRBJ2-5; D is perhaps TRBD1 or TRBD2 (5 bases each). The CDR3 totals 13 residues. Looked up from germline, CDR1 is LNHNV and CDR2 is YYDKDF (reference sequence). The V end was cut by 5 bases, the J end by 3 bases, with 10 bases between. CDR3 residues: CATSGDGEETQYF. The CDR3 nucleotides are TGTGCCACCAGCGGGGACGGTGAAGAGACCCAGTACTTC.

This chain joins TRBV5-1 and TRBJ1-1; D uncertain. V was clipped by 2 bases and J by 0 bases, with 5 bases between them. The CDR3 is made up of 13 amino acids. Germline CDR1 and CDR2: SGHRS and YFSETQ. The CDR3 sequence: CASSFWVNTEAFF. The CDR3 nucleotides read TGCGCCAGCAGCTTCTGGGTGAACACTGAAGCTTTCTTT.

V is TRBV29-1 and J is TRBJ2-7, with TRBD1 matching over 10 bases. The CDR3 spans 14 residues. Germline V gene lookup returns CDR1 SQVTM and CDR2 ANQGSEA. The J segment lost 0 bases and the V segment lost 1 base, leaving 0 bases of the junction unmatched. CDR3 protein: CSVEGTGGSYEQYF. CDR3 nucleotide sequence: TGCAGCGTTGAAGGGACAGGGGGCTCCTACGAGCAGTACTTC.

This chain links TRBV12-3 or TRBV12-4 with TRBJ2-1; 14 nucleotides match TRBD2. The CDR3 is 19 amino acids. Trimming cost V 5 bases and J 3 bases; bases outside gene matches: 12. In nucleotides, the CDR3 is TGTGCCAGCAGTCCATGGGGACTAGCGGGGGAGCAGTTCTACAATGAGCAGTTCTTC. Translation: CASSPWGLAGEQFYNEQFF.

V is TRBV2 and J is TRBJ1-5; D uncertain. This CDR3 comprises 16 residues. Trimming left V 3 bases short and J 13 bases short, with 25 bases between. In germline, CDR1 is SNHLY, CDR2 FYNNEI. Written as DNA, the CDR3 is TGTGCCAGCAGTGATTCGCCAGATCGGACCACAAAAGGACAGCATTTT. Its translation: CASSDSPDRTTKGQHF.

The chain uses TRBV13 and TRBJ1-2; D might be TRBD1 (6 bases). The CDR3 covers 14 residues. CDR1 and CDR2 (germline): PRHDT, FYEKMQ (reference sequence). V gave up 4 bases and J gave up 4 bases, with 13 bases separating them. The CDR3 DNA reads as TGTGCCAGCAGCTCCGCACAGGGAAGCTATGGCTACACCTTC. Its protein product is CASSSAQGSYGYTF.